The sequence of this TCR beta chain was determined in a study of shared clonotypes between healthy human individuals. Of note for this clone: Antigen: not known.

Naive CD8 cells, CD45RO-negative and positively selected for CCR7, excluded terminally differentiated effector memory CD45RA+ cells. Study-level findings and limits: Among the subsets, naive ones generally showed larger estimated richness than memory ones. At large depth, rarefaction still showed sorted-subset sequencing to be incomplete.

Deep was the level used in running the assay. Clones were read by immunoSEQ multiplex PCR, and TCRdb kept only the in-frame ones, dropping some. This sample yields roughly 2,000,000 clones, of which just under 95% are seen a single time; 1.2% belongs to the top ten. The CDR3 length is 16 residues. Germline V gene lookup returns CDR1 LNHDA and CDR2 SQIVND (reference sequence). The germline V and J ends were trimmed by 7 bases and 4 bases, with 22 bases remaining between them. The chain joins TRBV19 to TRBJ1-2, with D perhaps TRBD1 (6 bases). The receptor was isolated from a man aged 18 to 29 in good health. Input material: naive CD8+ T cells sorted from blood. CDR3 sequence: CASTHQGIGVSYGYTF. The CDR3 nucleotides are TGTGCCAGTACCCATCAGGGGATCGGCGTGTCCTATGGCTACACCTTC.